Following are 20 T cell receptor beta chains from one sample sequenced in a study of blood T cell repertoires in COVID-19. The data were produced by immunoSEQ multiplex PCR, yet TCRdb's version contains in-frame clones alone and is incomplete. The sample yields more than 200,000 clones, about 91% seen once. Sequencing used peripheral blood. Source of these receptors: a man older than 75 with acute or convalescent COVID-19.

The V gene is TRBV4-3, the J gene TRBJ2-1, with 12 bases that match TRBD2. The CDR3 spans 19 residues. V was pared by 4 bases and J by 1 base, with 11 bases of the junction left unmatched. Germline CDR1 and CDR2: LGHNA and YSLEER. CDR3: CASSRTSGAPFGSYNEQFF. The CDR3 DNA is TGCGCCAGCAGCCGGACTAGCGGGGCCCCCTTTGGATCCTACAATGAGCAGTTCTTC.

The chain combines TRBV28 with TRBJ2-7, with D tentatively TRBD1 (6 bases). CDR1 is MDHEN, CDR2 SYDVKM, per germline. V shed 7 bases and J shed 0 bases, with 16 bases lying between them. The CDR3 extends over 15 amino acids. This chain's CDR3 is CASKGPRTVSYEQYF. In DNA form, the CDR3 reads TGTGCCAGCAAGGGCCCTAGGACAGTCTCCTACGAGCAGTACTTC.

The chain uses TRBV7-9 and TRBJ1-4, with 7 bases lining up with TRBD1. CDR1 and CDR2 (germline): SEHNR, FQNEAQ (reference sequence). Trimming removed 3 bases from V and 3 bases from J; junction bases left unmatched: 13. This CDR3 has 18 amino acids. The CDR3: CASSFSPGRGPSNEKLFF. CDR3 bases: TGTGCCAGCAGCTTTTCGCCCGGTAGGGGGCCGTCTAATGAAAAACTGTTTTTT.

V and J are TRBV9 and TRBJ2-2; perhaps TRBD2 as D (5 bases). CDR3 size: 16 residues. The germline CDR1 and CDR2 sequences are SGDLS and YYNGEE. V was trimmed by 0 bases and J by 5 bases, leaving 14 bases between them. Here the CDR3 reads CASSVGDGRRTGELFF. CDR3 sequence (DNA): TGTGCCAGCAGCGTAGGTGACGGCAGGAGGACCGGGGAGCTGTTTTTT.

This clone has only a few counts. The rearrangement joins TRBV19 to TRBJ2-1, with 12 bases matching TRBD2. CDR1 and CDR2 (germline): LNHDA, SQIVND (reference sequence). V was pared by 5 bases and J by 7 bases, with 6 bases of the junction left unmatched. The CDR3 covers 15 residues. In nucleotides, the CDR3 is TGTGCCAGTAGTTTCCTAGCGGGAGGGCCTAATGAGCAGTTCTTC. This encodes CASSFLAGGPNEQFF.

The CDR3 coding sequence is TGTGCCAGTAGCCCCTCTCATGAGCAGTTCTTC. It yields the protein CASSPSHEQFF. The V and J genes are TRBV19 and TRBJ2-1; D is unresolved. The V gene's germline CDR1 is LNHDA and CDR2 SQIVND (reference sequence). V lost 6 bases to trimming and J lost 8 bases, with 8 bases between them. The CDR3 has 11 residues.

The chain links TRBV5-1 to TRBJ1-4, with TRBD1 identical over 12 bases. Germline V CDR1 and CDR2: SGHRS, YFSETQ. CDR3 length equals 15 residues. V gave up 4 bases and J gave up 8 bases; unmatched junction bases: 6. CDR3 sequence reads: CASSPEGTGGEKLFF. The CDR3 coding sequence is TGCGCCAGCAGCCCGGAGGGGACAGGGGGCGAAAAACTGTTTTTT.

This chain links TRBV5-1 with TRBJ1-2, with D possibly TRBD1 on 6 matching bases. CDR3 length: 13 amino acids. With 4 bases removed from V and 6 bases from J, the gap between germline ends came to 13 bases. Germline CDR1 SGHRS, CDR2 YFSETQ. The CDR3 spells CASSPRGGNGYTF. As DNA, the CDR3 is TGCGCCAGCAGCCCGAGAGGGGGTAATGGCTACACCTTC.

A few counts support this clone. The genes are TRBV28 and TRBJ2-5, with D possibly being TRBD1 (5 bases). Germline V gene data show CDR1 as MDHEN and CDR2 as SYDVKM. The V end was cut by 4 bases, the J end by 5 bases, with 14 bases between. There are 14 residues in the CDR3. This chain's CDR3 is CASSSPGSGETQYF. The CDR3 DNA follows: TGTGCCAGCAGTTCCCCAGGGTCCGGGGAGACCCAGTACTTC.

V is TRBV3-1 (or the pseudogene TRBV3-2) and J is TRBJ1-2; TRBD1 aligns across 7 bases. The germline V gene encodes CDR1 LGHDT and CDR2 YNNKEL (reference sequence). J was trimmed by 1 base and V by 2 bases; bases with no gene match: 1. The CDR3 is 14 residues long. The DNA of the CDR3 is TGTGCCAGCAGCCAACGGGACAGTAACTATGGCTACACCTTC. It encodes CASSQRDSNYGYTF.

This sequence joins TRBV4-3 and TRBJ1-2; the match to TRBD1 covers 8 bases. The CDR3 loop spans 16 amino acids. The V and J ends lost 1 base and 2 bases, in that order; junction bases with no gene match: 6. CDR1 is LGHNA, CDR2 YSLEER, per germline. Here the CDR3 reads CASSQAYRGENYGYTF. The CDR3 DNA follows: TGCGCCAGCAGCCAAGCATACAGGGGGGAGAACTATGGCTACACCTTC.

The CDR3 spells CASTTQGARETQYF. The CDR3 DNA reads as TGTGCCAGCACCACACAGGGGGCAAGAGAGACCCAGTACTTC. The gene calls are TRBV6-5 and TRBJ2-5; 9 bases align to TRBD1. This CDR3 has 14 residues. Trimming removed 7 bases from V and 4 bases from J; junction bases left unmatched: 7. Per the germline V gene, CDR1 is MNHEY and CDR2 is SVGAGI.

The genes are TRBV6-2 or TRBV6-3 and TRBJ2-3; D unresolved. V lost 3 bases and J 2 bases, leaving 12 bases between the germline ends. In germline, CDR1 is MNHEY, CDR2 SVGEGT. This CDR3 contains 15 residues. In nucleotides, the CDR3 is TGTGCCAGCAGTTATCAAACTACCTCCACAGATACGCAGTATTTT. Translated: CASSYQTTSTDTQYF.

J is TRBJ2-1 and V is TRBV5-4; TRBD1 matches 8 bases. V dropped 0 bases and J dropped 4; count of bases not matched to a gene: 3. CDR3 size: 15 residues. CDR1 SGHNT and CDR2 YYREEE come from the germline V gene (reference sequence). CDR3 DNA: TGTGCCAGCAGCTTGGACAGGGGGATTTACAATGAGCAGTTCTTC. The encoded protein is CASSLDRGIYNEQFF.

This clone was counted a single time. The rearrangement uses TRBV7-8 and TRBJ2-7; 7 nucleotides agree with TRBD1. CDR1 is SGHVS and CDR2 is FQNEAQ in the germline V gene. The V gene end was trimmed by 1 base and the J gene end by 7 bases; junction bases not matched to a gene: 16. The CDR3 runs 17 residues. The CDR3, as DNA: TGTGCCAGCAGCTTAGTCCTAAGACAGGGAAATTCGGGTGAGCAGTACTTC. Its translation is CASSLVLRQGNSGEQYF.

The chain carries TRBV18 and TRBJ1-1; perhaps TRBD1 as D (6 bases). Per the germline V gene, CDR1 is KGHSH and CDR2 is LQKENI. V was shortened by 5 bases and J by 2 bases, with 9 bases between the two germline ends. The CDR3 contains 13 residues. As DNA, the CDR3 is TGTGCCAGCTCAACAGGGATTAACACTGAAGCTTTCTTT. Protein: CASSTGINTEAFF.

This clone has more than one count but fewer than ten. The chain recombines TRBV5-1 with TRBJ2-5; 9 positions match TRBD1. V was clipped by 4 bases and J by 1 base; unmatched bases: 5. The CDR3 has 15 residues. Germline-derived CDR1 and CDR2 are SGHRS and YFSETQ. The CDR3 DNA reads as TGCGCCAGCAGCCCGGGACAGGGTTTCCAAGAGACCCAGTACTTC. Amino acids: CASSPGQGFQETQYF.

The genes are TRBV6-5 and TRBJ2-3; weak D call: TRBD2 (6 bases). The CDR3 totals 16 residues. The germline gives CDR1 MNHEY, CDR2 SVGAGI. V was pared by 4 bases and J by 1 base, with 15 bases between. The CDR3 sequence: CASSSTRGRGTDTQYF. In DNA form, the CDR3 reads TGTGCCAGCAGTTCAACGCGGGGAAGGGGCACAGATACGCAGTATTTT.

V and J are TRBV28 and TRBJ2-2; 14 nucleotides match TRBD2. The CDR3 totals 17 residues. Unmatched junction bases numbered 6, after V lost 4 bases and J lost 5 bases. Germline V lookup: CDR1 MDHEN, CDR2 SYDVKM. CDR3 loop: CASSSPGTSGRTGELFF. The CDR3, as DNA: TGTGCCAGCAGTTCACCCGGGACTAGCGGGAGAACCGGGGAGCTGTTTTTT.

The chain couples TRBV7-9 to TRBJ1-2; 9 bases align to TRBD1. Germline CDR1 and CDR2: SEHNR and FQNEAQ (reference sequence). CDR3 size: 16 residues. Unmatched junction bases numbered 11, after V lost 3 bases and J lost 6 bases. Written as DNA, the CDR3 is TGTGCCAGCAGCTTGGGACAGGGTAATATAGGTGATGGCTACACCTTC. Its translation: CASSLGQGNIGDGYTF.